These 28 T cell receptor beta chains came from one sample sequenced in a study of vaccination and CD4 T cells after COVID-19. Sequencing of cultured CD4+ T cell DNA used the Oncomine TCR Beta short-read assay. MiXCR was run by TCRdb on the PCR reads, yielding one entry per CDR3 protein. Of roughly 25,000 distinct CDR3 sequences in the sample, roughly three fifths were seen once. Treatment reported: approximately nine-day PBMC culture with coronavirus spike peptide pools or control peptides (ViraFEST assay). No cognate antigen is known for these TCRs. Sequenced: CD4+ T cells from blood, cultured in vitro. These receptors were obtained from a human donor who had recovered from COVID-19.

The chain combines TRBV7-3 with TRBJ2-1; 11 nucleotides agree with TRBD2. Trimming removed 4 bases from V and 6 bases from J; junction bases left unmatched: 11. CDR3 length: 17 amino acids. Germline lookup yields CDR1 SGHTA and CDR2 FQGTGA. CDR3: CASSSIVSSGGFNEQFF. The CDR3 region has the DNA TGTGCCAGCAGCTCAATAGTCTCTAGCGGGGGGTTCAATGAGCAGTTCTTC.

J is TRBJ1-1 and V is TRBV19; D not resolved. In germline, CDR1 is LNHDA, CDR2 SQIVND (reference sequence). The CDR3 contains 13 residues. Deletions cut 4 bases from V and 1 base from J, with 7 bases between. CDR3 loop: CASSTRQNTEAFF. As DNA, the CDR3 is TGTGCCAGTAGTACCCGACAGAACACTGAAGCTTTCTTT.

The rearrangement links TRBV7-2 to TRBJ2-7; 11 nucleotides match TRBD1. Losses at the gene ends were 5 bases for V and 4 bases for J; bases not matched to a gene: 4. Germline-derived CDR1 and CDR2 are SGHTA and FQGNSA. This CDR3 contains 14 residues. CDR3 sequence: CASSQGDRGYEQYF. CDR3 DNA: TGTGCCAGCAGCCAGGGGGACAGGGGGTACGAGCAGTACTTC.

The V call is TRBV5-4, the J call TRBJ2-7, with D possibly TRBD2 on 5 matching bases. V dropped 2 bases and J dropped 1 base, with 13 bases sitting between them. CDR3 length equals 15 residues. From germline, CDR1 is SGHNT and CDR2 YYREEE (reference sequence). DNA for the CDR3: TGTGCCAGCAGCTTTGACACCTCGGGATCCTACGAGCAGTACTTC. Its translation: CASSFDTSGSYEQYF.

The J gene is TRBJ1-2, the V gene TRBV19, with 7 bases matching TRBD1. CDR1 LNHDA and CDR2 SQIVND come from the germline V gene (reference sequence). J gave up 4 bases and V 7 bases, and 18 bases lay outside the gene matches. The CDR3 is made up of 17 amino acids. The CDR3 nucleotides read TGTGCCAGTACCACGTCACTAAGGGGGCGAGGGGCCTATGGCTACACCTTC. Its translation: CASTTSLRGRGAYGYTF.

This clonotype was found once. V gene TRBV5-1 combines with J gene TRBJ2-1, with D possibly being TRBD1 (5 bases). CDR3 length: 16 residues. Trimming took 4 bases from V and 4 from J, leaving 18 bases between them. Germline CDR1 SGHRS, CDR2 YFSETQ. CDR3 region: CASSLQKGQVYNEQFF. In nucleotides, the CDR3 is TGCGCCAGCAGCCTACAGAAAGGACAAGTATACAATGAGCAGTTCTTC.

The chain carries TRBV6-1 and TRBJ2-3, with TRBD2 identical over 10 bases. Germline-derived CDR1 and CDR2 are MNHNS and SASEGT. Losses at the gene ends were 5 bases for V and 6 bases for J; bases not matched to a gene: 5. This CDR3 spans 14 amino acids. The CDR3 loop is CASSIAGGADTQYF. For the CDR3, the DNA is TGTGCCAGCAGTATAGCGGGGGGAGCGGATACGCAGTATTTT.

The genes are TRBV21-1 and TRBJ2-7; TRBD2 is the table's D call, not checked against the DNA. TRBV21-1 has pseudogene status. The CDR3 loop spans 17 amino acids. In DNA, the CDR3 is TGTGCCAGCAGCATCGGGACTAGCGGGAGGGCCTTATACGAGCAGTACTTC. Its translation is CASSIGTSGRALYEQYF.

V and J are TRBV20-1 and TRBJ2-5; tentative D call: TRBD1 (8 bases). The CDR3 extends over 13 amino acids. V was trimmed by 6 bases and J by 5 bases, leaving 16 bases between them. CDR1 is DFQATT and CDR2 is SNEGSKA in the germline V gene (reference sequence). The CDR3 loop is CSAYRGEGETQYF. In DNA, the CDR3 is TGCAGTGCGTACAGGGGGGAGGGGGAGACCCAGTACTTC.

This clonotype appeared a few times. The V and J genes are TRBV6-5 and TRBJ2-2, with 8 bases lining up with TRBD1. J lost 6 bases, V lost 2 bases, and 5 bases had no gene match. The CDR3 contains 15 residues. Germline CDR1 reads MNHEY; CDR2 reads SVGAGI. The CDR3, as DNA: TGTGCCAGCAGTTACCCCAGGGGGCAGGCCGGGGAGCTGTTTTTT. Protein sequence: CASSYPRGQAGELFF.

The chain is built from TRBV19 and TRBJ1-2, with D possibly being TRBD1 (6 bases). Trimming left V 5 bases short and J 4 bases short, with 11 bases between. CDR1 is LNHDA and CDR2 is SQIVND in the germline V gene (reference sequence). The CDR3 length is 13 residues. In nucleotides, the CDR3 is TGTGCCAGTAGTGCAGGGACATTCTATGGCTACACCTTC. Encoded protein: CASSAGTFYGYTF. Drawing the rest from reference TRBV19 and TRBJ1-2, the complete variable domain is DGGITQSPKYLFRKEGQNVTLSCEQNLNHDAMYWYRQDPGQGLRLIYYSQIVNDFQKGDIAEGYSVSREKKESFPLTVTSAQKNPTAFYLCASSAGTFYGYTFGSGTRLTVV.

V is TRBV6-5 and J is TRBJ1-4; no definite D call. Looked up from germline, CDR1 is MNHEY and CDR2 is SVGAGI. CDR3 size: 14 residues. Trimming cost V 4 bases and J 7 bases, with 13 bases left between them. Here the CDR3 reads CASSSGRKGEKLFF. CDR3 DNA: TGTGCCAGCAGTTCCGGACGGAAGGGTGAAAAACTGTTTTTT.

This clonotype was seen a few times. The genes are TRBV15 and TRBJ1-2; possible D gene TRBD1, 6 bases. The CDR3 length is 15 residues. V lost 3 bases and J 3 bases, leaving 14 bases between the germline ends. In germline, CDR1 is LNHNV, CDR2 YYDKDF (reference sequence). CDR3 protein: CATSRNTGWDYGYTF. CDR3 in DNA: TGTGCCACCAGCAGGAATACAGGGTGGGACTATGGCTACACCTTC.

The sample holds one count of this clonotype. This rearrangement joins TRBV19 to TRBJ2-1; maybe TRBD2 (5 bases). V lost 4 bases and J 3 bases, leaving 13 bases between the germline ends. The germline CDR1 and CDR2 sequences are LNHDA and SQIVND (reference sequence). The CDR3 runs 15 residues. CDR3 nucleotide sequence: TGTGCCAGTAGTACCCTCGTCCGGGACTACAATGAGCAGTTCTTC. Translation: CASSTLVRDYNEQFF.

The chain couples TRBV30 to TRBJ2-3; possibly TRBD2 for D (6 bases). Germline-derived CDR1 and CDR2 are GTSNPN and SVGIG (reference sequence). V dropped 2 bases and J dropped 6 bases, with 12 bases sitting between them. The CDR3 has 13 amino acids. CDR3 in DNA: TGTGCCTGGAGTACCGGGAGATTTGATACGCAGTATTTT. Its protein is CAWSTGRFDTQYF.

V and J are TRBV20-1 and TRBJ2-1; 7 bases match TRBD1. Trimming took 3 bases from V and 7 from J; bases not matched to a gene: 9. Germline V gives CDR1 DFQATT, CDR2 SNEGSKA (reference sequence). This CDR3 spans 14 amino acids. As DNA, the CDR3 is TGCAGTGCTAGCAGAGAGGGGGCGTGGAATGAGCAGTTCTTC. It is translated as CSASREGAWNEQFF.

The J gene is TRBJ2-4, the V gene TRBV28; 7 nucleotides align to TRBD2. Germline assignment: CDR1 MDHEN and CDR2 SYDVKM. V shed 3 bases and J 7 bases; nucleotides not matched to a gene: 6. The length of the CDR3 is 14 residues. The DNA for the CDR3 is TGTGCCAGCAGTTTTGCGGCGGGAGCCAACATTCAGTACTTC. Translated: CASSFAAGANIQYF. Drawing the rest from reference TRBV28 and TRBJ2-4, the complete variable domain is DVKVTQSSRYLVKRTGEKVFLECVQDMDHENMFWYRQDPGLGLRLIYFSYDVKMKEKGDIPEGYSVSREKKERFSLILESASTNQTSMYLCASSFAAGANIQYFGAGTRLSVL.

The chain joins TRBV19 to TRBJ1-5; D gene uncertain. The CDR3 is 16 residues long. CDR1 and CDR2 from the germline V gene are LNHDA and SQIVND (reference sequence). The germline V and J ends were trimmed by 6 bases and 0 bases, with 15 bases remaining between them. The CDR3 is CASSAPGSYSNQPQHF. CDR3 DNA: TGTGCCAGTAGCGCACCAGGATCCTATAGCAATCAGCCCCAGCATTTT.

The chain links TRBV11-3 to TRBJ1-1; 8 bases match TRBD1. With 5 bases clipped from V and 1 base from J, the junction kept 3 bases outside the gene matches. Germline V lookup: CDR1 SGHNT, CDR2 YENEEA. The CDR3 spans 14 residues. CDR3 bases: TGTGCCAGCAGCCGACAGGGGACGAACACTGAAGCTTTCTTT. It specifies CASSRQGTNTEAFF.

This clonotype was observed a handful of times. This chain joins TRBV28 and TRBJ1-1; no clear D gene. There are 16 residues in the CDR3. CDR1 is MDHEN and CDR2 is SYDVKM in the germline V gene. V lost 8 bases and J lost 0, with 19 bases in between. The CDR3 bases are TGTGCCAGCGGAGGCAGGCTTTCCAAGATGAACACTGAAGCTTTCTTT. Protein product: CASGGRLSKMNTEAFF.

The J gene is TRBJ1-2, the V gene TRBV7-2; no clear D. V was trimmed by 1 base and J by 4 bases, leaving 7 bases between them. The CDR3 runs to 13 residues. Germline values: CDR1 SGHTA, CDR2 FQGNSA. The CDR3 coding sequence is TGTGCCAGCAGCTTAGGGGCAGTCTATGGCTACACCTTC. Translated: CASSLGAVYGYTF. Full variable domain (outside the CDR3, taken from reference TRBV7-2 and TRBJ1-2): GAGVSQSPSNKVTEKGKDVELRCDPISGHTALYWYRQSLGQGLEFLIYFQGNSAPDKSGLPSDRFSAERTGGSVSTLTIQRTQQEDSAVYLCASSLGAVYGYTFGSGTRLTVV.

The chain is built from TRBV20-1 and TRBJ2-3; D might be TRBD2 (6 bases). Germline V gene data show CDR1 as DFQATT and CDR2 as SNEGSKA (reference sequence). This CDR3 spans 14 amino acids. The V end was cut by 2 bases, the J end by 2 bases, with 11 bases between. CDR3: CSARPLASTDTQYF. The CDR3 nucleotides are TGCAGTGCTAGACCACTAGCTTCCACAGATACGCAGTATTTT.

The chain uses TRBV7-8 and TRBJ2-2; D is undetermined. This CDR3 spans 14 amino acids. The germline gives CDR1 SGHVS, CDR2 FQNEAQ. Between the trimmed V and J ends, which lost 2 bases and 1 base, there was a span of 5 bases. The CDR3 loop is CASSLQENTGELFF. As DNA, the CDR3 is TGTGCCAGCAGCTTACAAGAGAACACCGGGGAGCTGTTTTTT.

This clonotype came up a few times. This chain's CDR3 is CSARDPINYGYTF. The CDR3, as DNA: TGCAGTGCTAGAGATCCCATTAACTATGGCTACACCTTC. V is TRBV20-1 and J is TRBJ1-2; D gene uncertain. The germline V gene has CDR1 DFQATT and CDR2 SNEGSKA (reference sequence). V gave up 0 bases and J gave up 1 base, with 6 bases separating them. The CDR3 consists of 13 residues.

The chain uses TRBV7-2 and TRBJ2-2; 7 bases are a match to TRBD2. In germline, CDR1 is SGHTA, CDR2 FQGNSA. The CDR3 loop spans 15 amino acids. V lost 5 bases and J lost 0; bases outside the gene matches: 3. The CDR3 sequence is CASSREDTNTGELFF. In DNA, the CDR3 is TGTGCCAGCAGCCGGGAGGATACGAACACCGGGGAGCTGTTTTTT.

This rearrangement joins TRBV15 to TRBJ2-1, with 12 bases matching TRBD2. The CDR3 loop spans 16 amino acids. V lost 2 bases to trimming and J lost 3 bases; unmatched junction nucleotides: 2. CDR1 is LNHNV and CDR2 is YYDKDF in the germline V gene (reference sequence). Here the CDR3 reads CATSRRLAGVYNEQFF. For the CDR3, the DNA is TGTGCCACCAGCAGAAGACTAGCGGGGGTCTACAATGAGCAGTTCTTC.

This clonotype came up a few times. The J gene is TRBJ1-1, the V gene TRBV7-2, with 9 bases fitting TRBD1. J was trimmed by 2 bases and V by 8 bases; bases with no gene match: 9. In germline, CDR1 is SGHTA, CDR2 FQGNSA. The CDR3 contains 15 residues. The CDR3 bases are TGTGCCAGCGGGAAACAGGGGGCGACCAACACTGAAGCTTTCTTT. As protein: CASGKQGATNTEAFF.

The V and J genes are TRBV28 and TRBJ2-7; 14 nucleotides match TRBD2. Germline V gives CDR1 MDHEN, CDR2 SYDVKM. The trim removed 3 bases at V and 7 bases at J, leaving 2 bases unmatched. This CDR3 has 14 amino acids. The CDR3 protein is CASSLTSGRGEQYF. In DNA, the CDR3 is TGTGCCAGCAGTTTGACTAGCGGGAGGGGGGAGCAGTACTTC.